The 22 T cell receptor beta chains below were found in one sample sequenced in a study of shared clonotypes between healthy human individuals. Profiled with immunoSEQ multiplex PCR; TCRdb holds only in-frame clones, not every one. Of 1,100,000 or so clones listed, about 80% are singletons. Material for sequencing was memory CD4+ T cells from PBMCs. The subset: CD45RA-negative fraction. These receptors were taken from a man aged 18 to 29 in good health. Some clones in this sample may be carry-over from other donors' samples.

The chain links TRBV6-1 to TRBJ1-2, with D unclear. Trimming cost V 6 bases and J 5 bases, with 13 bases left between them. The CDR3 is made up of 13 amino acids. CDR1 and CDR2 from the germline V gene are MNHNS and SASEGT. The CDR3 here is CASSLTELYGYTF. CDR3 coding DNA: TGTGCCAGCAGCCTGACGGAGTTATATGGCTACACCTTC.

V is TRBV5-1 and J is TRBJ1-3; D is ambiguous. Germline V CDR1 and CDR2: SGHRS, YFSETQ. Trimming pared 6 bases from V and 0 bases from J, leaving 13 bases between. The CDR3 contains 15 residues. CDR3 sequence reads: CASTNDANSGNTIYF. CDR3 DNA: TGCGCCAGCACCAACGACGCCAACTCTGGAAACACCATATATTTT.

V and J are TRBV14 and TRBJ1-1, with TRBD1 as a possible D gene (6 bases). V was cut by 1 base and J by 11 bases, with 11 bases left in between. The germline V gene has CDR1 SGHDN and CDR2 FVKESK. This CDR3 comprises 12 residues. CDR3 region: CASSQVGGGAFF. CDR3 nucleotides: TGTGCCAGCAGCCAAGTTGGCGGGGGCGCTTTCTTT.

This clone was observed a few times. The rearrangement links TRBV4-2 to TRBJ2-7; 7 nucleotides line up with TRBD2. CDR1 is LGHNA, CDR2 YNFKEQ, per germline. The CDR3 runs 15 residues. J gave up 5 bases and V 1 base, and 8 bases lay outside the gene matches. The CDR3 nucleotides read TGTGCCAGCAGCCAAGGGGCGGGAGCGGTCCACGAGCAGTACTTC. Its protein is CASSQGAGAVHEQYF.

V usage is TRBV9 and J usage is TRBJ1-1, with a weak D call TRBD1 (5 bases). V gave up 0 bases and J gave up 0 bases, with 9 bases separating them. Germline V CDR1 and CDR2: SGDLS, YYNGEE. The CDR3 contains 15 residues. CDR3 sequence (DNA): TGTGCCAGCAGCGTAGGACAGCTCTTGAACACTGAAGCTTTCTTT. Its protein product is CASSVGQLLNTEAFF. Full variable domain (rest looked up from reference TRBV9 and TRBJ1-1): DSGVTQTPKHLITATGQRVTLRCSPRSGDLSVYWYQQSLDQGLQFLIQYYNGEERAKGNILERFSAQQFPDLHSELNLSSLELGDSALYFCASSVGQLLNTEAFFGQGTRLTVV.

The V and J genes are TRBV29-1 and TRBJ1-1; D gene uncertain. This CDR3 comprises 13 residues. Germline values: CDR1 SQVTM, CDR2 ANQGSEA. Trimming shortened V by 7 bases and J by 1 base, and 13 bases separated the two germline ends. The chain's CDR3 is CSARRARNTEAFF. The CDR3 nucleotides read TGCAGCGCCCGAAGGGCCAGGAACACTGAAGCTTTCTTT.

The gene calls are TRBV15 and TRBJ2-7; D may match TRBD1 or TRBD2 (6 bases each). The germline V and J ends were trimmed by 5 bases and 2 bases, with 16 bases remaining between them. The CDR3 sequence is 15 residues long. Looked up from germline, CDR1 is LNHNV and CDR2 is YYDKDF (reference sequence). Here the CDR3 reads CATSPPGAATYEQYF. CDR3 sequence (DNA): TGTGCCACCAGCCCCCCGGGGGCAGCAACCTACGAGCAGTACTTC.

This clone occurred once. The J gene is TRBJ1-1, the V gene TRBV6-1, with D maybe TRBD1 (5 bases). Trimming stripped 2 bases from V and 6 bases from J, with 13 bases between. The CDR3 has 14 residues. Looked up from germline, CDR1 is MNHNS and CDR2 is SASEGT. CDR3 residues: CASSESGGRPEAFF. The CDR3 nucleotides are TGTGCCAGCAGTGAATCTGGGGGTCGGCCTGAAGCTTTCTTT.

This clone was recorded only once. The V gene is TRBV9, the J gene TRBJ1-3; TRBD1 might be the D (6 bases). V was trimmed by 4 bases and J by 2 bases, leaving 16 bases between them. This CDR3 comprises 16 residues. The germline CDR1 and CDR2 sequences are SGDLS and YYNGEE. CDR3 protein: CASSYRAGTPGNTIYF. DNA for the CDR3: TGTGCCAGCAGCTACAGAGCCGGGACACCTGGAAACACCATATATTTT. Full variable domain (missing parts from reference TRBV9 and TRBJ1-3): DSGVTQTPKHLITATGQRVTLRCSPRSGDLSVYWYQQSLDQGLQFLIQYYNGEERAKGNILERFSAQQFPDLHSELNLSSLELGDSALYFCASSYRAGTPGNTIYFGEGSWLTVV.

The rearrangement joins TRBV28 to TRBJ1-1; 11 bases fit TRBD1. With V trimmed by 0 bases and J by 4 bases, 1 base remained unmatched. Germline CDR1 reads MDHEN; CDR2 reads SYDVKM. This CDR3 contains 15 residues. The CDR3 sequence is CASSLWGTGGTEAFF. The DNA of the CDR3 is TGTGCCAGCAGTTTATGGGGGACAGGGGGCACTGAAGCTTTCTTT.

This clone was seen only a few times. The chain recombines TRBV11-2 with TRBJ2-1; 12 nucleotides line up with TRBD2. This CDR3 contains 18 residues. Germline V CDR1 and CDR2: SGHAT, FQNNGV. J lost 6 bases, V lost 5 bases, and 14 bases had no gene match. The CDR3 nucleotides read TGTGCCAGCAGCCCCGGGGGCACCCTAGCGGGGGGGACCAATGAGCAGTTCTTC. This translates into CASSPGGTLAGGTNEQFF.

The chain has TRBV6-5 and TRBJ1-2, with 8 positions matching TRBD1. Germline assignment: CDR1 MNHEY and CDR2 SVGAGI. This CDR3 contains 13 residues. V was clipped by 6 bases and J by 4 bases; unmatched bases: 4. DNA for the CDR3: TGTGCCAGCAGGACTACAGGGGGCTATGGCTACACCTTC. It is translated as CASRTTGGYGYTF.

CDR3 loop: CASSGLDRWGQYF. The CDR3 coding sequence is TGTGCCAGCAGCGGGTTGGACAGGTGGGGTCAGTACTTC. The chain employs TRBV11-2 and TRBJ2-4, with 7 positions matching TRBD1. V shed 5 bases and J 12 bases; nucleotides not matched to a gene: 10. The CDR3 has 13 amino acids. From germline, CDR1 is SGHAT and CDR2 FQNNGV. The full variable domain, its missing parts supplied by reference TRBV11-2 and TRBJ2-4, is EAGVAQSPRYKIIEKRQSVAFWCNPISGHATLYWYQQILGQGPKLLIQFQNNGVVDDSQLPKDRFSAERLKGVDSTLKIQPAKLEDSAVYLCASSGLDRWGQYFGAGTRLSVL.

The chain joins TRBV5-4 to TRBJ2-4; TRBD1 is a possible D gene (6 bases). V was trimmed by 4 bases and J by 14 bases, leaving 19 bases between them. Per germline, CDR1 SGHNT and CDR2 YYREEE (reference sequence). This CDR3 contains 13 residues. CDR3 coding DNA: TGTGCCAGCAGCCCCCCAGGGCAGGGGATGAAGTACTTC. It is translated as CASSPPGQGMKYF.

The chain combines TRBV4-1 with TRBJ2-7; D gene unclear. Trimming shortened V by 4 bases and J by 3 bases, and 19 bases separated the two germline ends. CDR3 length: 16 residues. Germline V gives CDR1 MGHRA, CDR2 YSYEKL. For the CDR3, the DNA is TGCGCCAGCAGCCCTATTCTACAATCCAGAGACTACGAGCAGTACTTC. It specifies CASSPILQSRDYEQYF.

This chain links TRBV9 with TRBJ2-5; 10 nucleotides match TRBD2. CDR1 SGDLS and CDR2 YYNGEE come from the germline V gene. The CDR3 covers 16 residues. V trimming: 4 bases; J trimming: 4 bases; junction bases outside the gene matches: 10. The DNA of the CDR3 is TGTGCCAGCAGCCCCTCGAGCGGGAGGGCCGGAGAGACCCAGTACTTC. It is translated as CASSPSSGRAGETQYF.

This clone was counted many times. CDR3 amino acids: CASSLPIAGDGNQPQHF. As DNA, the CDR3 is TGCGCCAGCAGCTTGCCAATCGCAGGGGATGGCAATCAGCCCCAGCATTTT. The chain carries TRBV5-1 and TRBJ1-5; tentatively, D is TRBD1 (6 bases). The CDR3 runs 17 residues. The germline V gene has CDR1 SGHRS and CDR2 YFSETQ. V shed 1 base and J shed 2 bases, with 16 bases lying between them. Drawing the rest from reference TRBV5-1 and TRBJ1-5, the complete variable domain is KAGVTQTPRYLIKTRGQQVTLSCSPISGHRSVSWYQQTPGQGLQFLFEYFSETQRNKGNFPGRFSGRQFSNSRSEMNVSTLELGDSALYLCASSLPIAGDGNQPQHFGDGTRLSIL.

The chain combines TRBV29-1 with TRBJ2-3; D might be TRBD1 or TRBD2, each matching 5 bases. The V end lost 2 bases, the J end lost 2 bases, and 8 bases lay between the germline ends. The CDR3 is 13 residues long. Germline V gene sequence: CDR1 SQVTM, CDR2 ANQGSEA. The CDR3 DNA reads as TGCAGCGTTGAAAGGGACGCCACAGATACGCAGTATTTT. Translated, it gives CSVERDATDTQYF.

This clone was counted once. The chain is built from TRBV5-4 and TRBJ2-1, with TRBD2 matching over 14 bases. In germline, CDR1 is SGHNT, CDR2 YYREEE (reference sequence). The length of the CDR3 is 18 residues. V was clipped by 0 bases and J by 2 bases; unmatched bases: 4. The CDR3: CASSLGGLAGGTYNEQFF. The CDR3 coding sequence is TGTGCCAGCAGCTTGGGTGGACTAGCGGGAGGAACCTACAATGAGCAGTTCTTC.

The chain couples TRBV21-1 to TRBJ1-1. TRBV21-1 constitutes a pseudogene. This CDR3 has 15 amino acids. This chain's CDR3 is CASEFLQGTRAEAFF. The DNA for the CDR3 is TGTGCCAGCGAATTCCTACAGGGGACTAGAGCTGAAGCTTTCTTT.

The gene calls are TRBV5-1 and TRBJ2-3; perhaps D is TRBD1 or TRBD2 (6 bases each). This CDR3 spans 14 amino acids. CDR1 SGHRS and CDR2 YFSETQ come from the germline V gene. Trimming removed 3 bases at V and 8 bases at J, with 16 bases between. CDR3: CASSWRDTGSTQYF. DNA of the CDR3: TGCGCCAGCAGCTGGAGGGACACGGGGTCTACGCAGTATTTT.

The rearrangement links TRBV15 to TRBJ2-3, with D tentatively TRBD1 or TRBD2 (5 bases each). V was trimmed by 8 bases and J by 4 bases, leaving 19 bases between them. Germline V gene data show CDR1 as LNHNV and CDR2 as YYDKDF (reference sequence). The CDR3 covers 15 residues. CDR3 in DNA: TGTGCCACCCAAGAGGGGCCCATAAAGGCAGATACGCAGTATTTT. This sequence encodes CATQEGPIKADTQYF. The variable domain in full, with the rest retrieved from reference TRBV15 and TRBJ2-3, is DAMVIQNPRYQVTQFGKPVTLSCSQTLNHNVMYWYQQKSSQAPKLLFHYYDKDFNNEADTPDNFQSRRPNTSFCFLDIRSPGLGDTAMYLCATQEGPIKADTQYFGPGTRLTVL.